The 24 T cell receptor beta chains listed next were all sequenced from one sample in a study of blood T cells in healthy people across ages. For the second PCR, which ran for roughly 6 to 12 cycles, a sample-barcoded 5' primer and a J-beta primer mix were used. TCRdb redid the calling of the 5' RACE reads with MiXCR, one entry per CDR3 protein. Among over 500,000 distinct CDR3 sequences listed, about 27% were seen once. These records were also assigned to another study, of T cells of mothers and their children.

The specimen was blood. These TCRs come from a boy aged 2-15 years in good health.

The rearrangement joins TRBV20-1 to TRBJ2-7; 10 bases are shared with TRBD2. CDR1 DFQATT and CDR2 SNEGSKA come from the germline V gene (reference sequence). There are 16 residues in the CDR3. Losses at the gene ends were 0 bases for V and 4 bases for J; bases not matched to a gene: 9. CDR3 loop: CSARDPSSGGAYEQYF. DNA for the CDR3: TGCAGTGCTAGAGATCCCTCAAGCGGGGGGGCATACGAGCAGTACTTC.

The chain is built from TRBV3-1 and TRBJ1-1; the D is unclear. Deletions cut 1 base from V and 1 base from J, with 4 bases between. Germline CDR1 is LGHDT and CDR2 is YNNKEL (reference sequence). CDR3 length equals 13 residues. In nucleotides, the CDR3 is TGTGCCAGCAGCCAAGTTGGGAACACTGAAGCTTTCTTT. It encodes CASSQVGNTEAFF.

The CDR3 bases are TGTGCCAGCAGTGACGAGACTAGCGGGATGTTAGAGACCCAGTACTTC. Residues: CASSDETSGMLETQYF. The rearrangement links TRBV6-4 to TRBJ2-5, with 11 bases lining up with TRBD2. Trimming cost V 2 bases and J 4 bases; bases outside gene matches: 6. The CDR3 loop spans 16 amino acids. The germline CDR1 and CDR2 sequences are MRHNA and SNTAGT.

This clonotype was detected ten times or more. The chain employs TRBV20-1 and TRBJ1-3, with a possible D match to TRBD1 (5 bases). The CDR3 is 13 residues long. Germline assignment: CDR1 DFQATT and CDR2 SNEGSKA (reference sequence). The V end lost 4 bases, the J end lost 6 bases, and 13 bases lay between the germline ends. This CDR3 is CSANRQGENTIYF. As DNA, the CDR3 is TGCAGTGCTAACCGGCAGGGAGAAAACACCATATATTTT.

The CDR3 DNA reads as TGCGCCAGCACCGACTACCACGGACTAGCGGGGCACCAAGAGACCCAGTACTTC. It codes for CASTDYHGLAGHQETQYF. The chain uses TRBV10-1 and TRBJ2-5, with TRBD2 identical over 12 bases. Trimming at V came to 7 bases and at J to 0 bases, leaving 12 bases not matched to a gene. The germline gives CDR1 WNHNN, CDR2 SYGVQD (reference sequence). There are 18 residues in the CDR3.

The chain links TRBV6-2 or TRBV6-3 to TRBJ2-7; 7 bases match TRBD2. The CDR3 is made up of 14 amino acids. Germline V gives CDR1 MNHEY, CDR2 SVGEGT. The V segment lost 7 bases and the J segment 6 bases; nucleotides outside the gene matches: 12. CDR3 amino acids: CASTTRRERGEQYF. The CDR3 nucleotides are TGTGCCAGCACCACGCGGCGGGAGCGAGGCGAGCAGTACTTC.

A word on this clonotype: Possible read error: a much larger clone is one base away. This sequence joins TRBV6-4 and TRBJ2-5; tentatively, D is TRBD1 or TRBD2 (5 bases each). The J call may be mistaken, given a closer DNA end match to TRBJ2-1. The CDR3 totals 14 residues. Germline V gene data show CDR1 as MRHNA and CDR2 as SNTAGT. DNA for the CDR3: TGTGTCAGCAGCCGGGACCCAGACCACAATGAGCAGTTCTTC. This sequence encodes CVSSRDPDHNEQFF.

This clonotype was counted only a few times. The chain links TRBV5-1 to TRBJ2-5; the D call may be TRBD1 or TRBD2 (5 bases each). The J call may be mistaken, given a closer DNA end match to TRBJ2-1. Per germline, CDR1 SGHRS and CDR2 YFSETQ. This CDR3 is built from 15 residues. The CDR3 bases are TGCGCCAGCAGCTTGTCGGGACGGGGTGCGGATGAGCAGTTCTTC. Protein product: CASSLSGRGADEQFF.

This chain links TRBV6-4 with TRBJ2-3, with D possibly matching TRBD2 (6 bases). Germline CDR1 MRHNA, CDR2 SNTAGT. Trimming stripped 3 bases from V and 3 bases from J, with 13 bases between. The CDR3 covers 15 residues. The CDR3 DNA sequence: TGTGCCAGCAGTGATACTGGGGGGAGTACAGATACGCAGTATTTT. It specifies CASSDTGGSTDTQYF.

The J gene is TRBJ2-6, the V gene TRBV29-1; no clear D. The CDR3 has 14 amino acids. Trimming took 6 bases from V and 0 from J, leaving 9 bases between them. Germline loops: CDR1 SQVTM, CDR2 ANQGSEA. CDR3 sequence reads: CSVNDISGANVLTF. CDR3 bases: TGCAGCGTAAATGACATCTCTGGGGCCAACGTCCTGACTTTC.

This clonotype was picked up a small number of times. The chain carries TRBV7-8 and TRBJ1-5; D is perhaps TRBD1 (6 bases). In germline, CDR1 is SGHVS, CDR2 FQNEAQ. Trimming cost V 7 bases and J 5 bases, with 21 bases left between them. The CDR3 has 16 amino acids. The CDR3 bases are TGTGCCAGCACTCGTCTAGGGGGGCGCAGGGATCAGCCCCAGCATTTT. Translating gives CASTRLGGRRDQPQHF.

This clonotype occurred a few times. At one boundary the junction diverges from the germline segment, which might be a read error. The chain has TRBV29-1 and TRBJ2-1; 12 bases fit TRBD1. The CDR3 has 11 amino acids. Germline values: CDR1 SQVTM, CDR2 ANQGSEA. The CDR3 DNA follows: TGCAGCGTTCCCGGGACAGGGGGCCCGTACTTC. The encoded protein is CSVPGTGGPYF.

This clonotype was counted only a few times. This CDR3 fails to terminate in the conserved phenylalanine or tryptophan, so it likely reflects a read error. This rearrangement joins TRBV6-6 to TRBJ2-5, with D perhaps matching TRBD1 or TRBD2 (5 bases each). Germline V lookup: CDR1 MNHNY, CDR2 SVGAGI (reference sequence). V was clipped by 4 bases and J by 4 bases, with 19 bases between them. This CDR3 has 16 amino acids. CDR3 residues: CASSSLTWAGRETQYL. The CDR3 DNA sequence: TGTGCCAGCAGTTCTCTTACCTGGGCAGGGAGAGAGACCCAGTACCTC.

The V and J genes are TRBV7-9 and TRBJ1-4; maybe TRBD1 (5 bases). Per germline, CDR1 SEHNR and CDR2 FQNEAQ (reference sequence). The CDR3 has 16 amino acids. Trimming took off 6 bases at V and 0 bases at J, with 14 bases between the two ends. Written as DNA, the CDR3 is TGTGCCAGCAGTGTCGGTGGGGGGGCAACTAATGAAAAACTGTTTTTT. Amino acids: CASSVGGGATNEKLFF.

This chain uses TRBV20-1 with TRBJ2-1, with 12 nucleotides matching TRBD2. Germline lookup yields CDR1 DFQATT and CDR2 SNEGSKA (reference sequence). V was clipped by 3 bases and J by 3 bases; unmatched bases: 6. The CDR3 contains 16 residues. The CDR3, as DNA: TGCAGTGCTAGGACTAGCGGGAGCCAATACTACAATGAGCAGTTCTTC. Protein product: CSARTSGSQYYNEQFF.

This chain links TRBV7-6 with TRBJ1-1; maybe TRBD1 (6 bases). Germline V gene lookup returns CDR1 SGHVS and CDR2 FNYEAQ. Trimming took off 5 bases at V and 5 bases at J, with 18 bases between the two ends. The CDR3 covers 15 residues. In DNA form, the CDR3 reads TGTGCCAGCAGCCTCCTGGGACACGAGGGTACTGAAGCTTTCTTT. Translated: CASSLLGHEGTEAFF. The full variable domain, rest sourced from reference TRBV7-6 and TRBJ1-1, is GAGVSQSPRYKVTKRGQDVALRCDPISGHVSLYWYRQALGQGPEFLTYFNYEAQQDKSGLPNDRFSAERPEGSISTLTIQRTEQRDSAMYRCASSLLGHEGTEAFFGQGTRLTVV.

This chain links TRBV12-3 or TRBV12-4 with TRBJ1-1, with D maybe TRBD1 (5 bases). CDR3 length: 13 residues. Trimming pared 5 bases from V and 4 bases from J, leaving 11 bases between. The DNA for the CDR3 is TGTGCCAGCAGTCCGCCGGGGCTCACTGAAGCTTTCTTT. Translating it yields CASSPPGLTEAFF.

This clonotype was detected once. This CDR3 is CASSDRRDSYNSPLHF. CDR3 DNA sequence: TGCGCCAGCAGCGATCGCCGGGACTCCTATAATTCACCCCTCCACTTT. This chain links TRBV5-1 with TRBJ1-6, with D unclear. V was cut by 4 bases and J by 0 bases, with 11 bases left in between. This CDR3 is 16 amino acids long. Per the germline V gene, CDR1 is SGHRS and CDR2 is YFSETQ.

This clonotype was found a few times. V is TRBV18 and J is TRBJ1-1; D unresolved. Germline V gives CDR1 KGHSH, CDR2 LQKENI. The CDR3 has 12 amino acids. V lost 5 bases and J 4 bases, leaving 8 bases between the germline ends. CDR3 amino acids: CASSGGLTEAFF. In nucleotides, the CDR3 is TGTGCCAGCTCAGGCGGGCTCACTGAAGCTTTCTTT.

This chain joins TRBV6-7 and TRBJ1-2; TRBD1 is a possible D gene (6 bases). TRBV6-7 is recorded as an ORF, its role being uncertain. Trimming stripped 4 bases from V and 3 bases from J, with 9 bases between. CDR3 length: 13 residues. In DNA, the CDR3 is TGTGCCAGCAGTTGGGGGGCGGACTATGGCTACACCTTC. Amino acids: CASSWGADYGYTF.

The J gene is TRBJ2-5, the V gene TRBV7-2; D is possibly TRBD1 (6 bases). The CDR3 consists of 15 residues. Trimming took 2 bases from V and 0 from J, leaving 10 bases between them. The V gene's germline CDR1 is SGHTA and CDR2 FQGNSA. The CDR3 DNA sequence: TGTGCCAGCAGCTTACTTAGGGGGTACCAAGAGACCCAGTACTTC. Encoded protein: CASSLLRGYQETQYF. Full variable domain (outside the CDR3, taken from reference TRBV7-2 and TRBJ2-5): GAGVSQSPSNKVTEKGKDVELRCDPISGHTALYWYRQSLGQGLEFLIYFQGNSAPDKSGLPSDRFSAERTGGSVSTLTIQRTQQEDSAVYLCASSLLRGYQETQYFGPGTRLLVL.

This chain uses TRBV5-1 with TRBJ2-5; no firm D call. The V gene lost 0 bases and the J gene lost 2 bases, with 8 bases spanning the gap. Germline V lookup: CDR1 SGHRS, CDR2 YFSETQ. The CDR3 sequence is 14 residues long. CDR3 sequence reads: CASSLAPTQETQYF. CDR3 sequence (DNA): TGCGCCAGCAGCTTGGCGCCGACGCAAGAGACCCAGTACTTC. The full variable domain, in which reference TRBV5-1 and TRBJ2-5 provide the parts outside the CDR3, is KAGVTQTPRYLIKTRGQQVTLSCSPISGHRSVSWYQQTPGQGLQFLFEYFSETQRNKGNFPGRFSGRQFSNSRSEMNVSTLELGDSALYLCASSLAPTQETQYFGPGTRLLVL.

This chain joins TRBV3-1 and TRBJ2-2; tentatively, D is TRBD1 or TRBD2 (6 bases each). This CDR3 spans 14 amino acids. Germline loops: CDR1 LGHDT, CDR2 YNNKEL (reference sequence). The germline V and J ends were trimmed by 1 base and 7 bases, with 10 bases remaining between them. Written as DNA, the CDR3 is TGTGCCAGCAGCCAAGGGGGGGCTGGCGGGGAGCTGTTTTTT. Residues: CASSQGGAGGELFF. The full variable domain, in which reference TRBV3-1 and TRBJ2-2 provide the parts outside the CDR3, is DTAVSQTPKYLVTQMGNDKSIKCEQNLGHDTMYWYKQDSKKFLKIMFSYNNKELIINETVPNRFSPKSPDKAHLNLHINSLELGDSAVYFCASSQGGAGGELFFGEGSRLTVL.

This clonotype was counted between two and nine times. CDR3 residues: CSATTGTDSNQPQHF. The CDR3 coding sequence is TGCAGTGCTACCACCGGGACCGATAGCAATCAGCCCCAGCATTTT. The gene calls are TRBV20-1 and TRBJ1-5, with a tentative D call TRBD1 (5 bases). Germline V gene sequence: CDR1 DFQATT, CDR2 SNEGSKA (reference sequence). The CDR3 runs to 15 residues. V lost 4 bases and J lost 0, with 13 bases in between.